This T cell receptor beta chain was obtained from a study of T-cell reconstitution after alpha-beta-depleted transplantation in children (dated by TCRdb to 2016 to 2017). For the study in its entirety: Using TCR repertoire profiling, the study followed T-cell immune reconstitution in a quantitative way in children after TCRalphabeta/CD19-depleted allogeneic hematopoietic cell transplantation.

This clonotype was counted only a few times. No antigen is known for it. No quality values exist for individual bases; no much larger clone is one base distant. Including cysteine and phenylalanine, the CDR3 has 15 amino acids. This entry keeps only the CDR3 DNA: 45 bases, framed from base 1. The germline V gene sets CDR1 to MNHEY and CDR2 to SVGEGT. The germline V and J ends show losses of 5 bases and 3 bases respectively, and no gene match explains 10 bases of the junction. The method behind the library was PCR. Sequenced using an Illumina HiSeq 2500. TCR libraries were prepared with molecular barcoding, using unique molecular identifiers to normalize TCRbeta repertoire quantification. TCRdb passed the public sequencing reads through fastp at Q25 and MiXCR, retaining productive beta sequences. Duplicate CDR3 protein sequences are folded into a single record with the most common DNA and genes. Present in this sample are approximately 88,000 distinct CDR3 sequences, less than 15% of which were seen just once. The ten most abundant clones make up approximately 15% of the sample.

The receptor's source is a human donor who donated a stem cell graft to a child with inherited bone marrow failure. The chain links TRBV6-2 or TRBV6-3 with TRBJ2-7; the central 7 bases match TRBD1. The source material was PBMCs from the stem cell graft donor, sampled from the stem cell graft. The CDR3 has the sequence CASSAEPTGFYEQYF. The DNA sequence is TGTGCCAGCAGTGCAGAGCCGACAGGGTTCTACGAGCAGTACTTC.